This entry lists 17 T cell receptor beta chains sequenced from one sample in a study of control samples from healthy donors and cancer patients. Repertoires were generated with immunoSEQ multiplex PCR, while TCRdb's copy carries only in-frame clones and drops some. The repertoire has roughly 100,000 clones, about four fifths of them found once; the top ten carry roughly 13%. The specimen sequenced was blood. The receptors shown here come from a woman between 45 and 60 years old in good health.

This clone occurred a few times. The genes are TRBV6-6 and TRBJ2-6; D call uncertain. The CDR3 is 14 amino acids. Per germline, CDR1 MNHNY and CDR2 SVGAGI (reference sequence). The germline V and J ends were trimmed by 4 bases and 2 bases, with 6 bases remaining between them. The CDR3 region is CASSFLAGANVLTF. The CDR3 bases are TGTGCCAGCAGTTTCCTGGCTGGGGCCAACGTCCTGACTTTC.

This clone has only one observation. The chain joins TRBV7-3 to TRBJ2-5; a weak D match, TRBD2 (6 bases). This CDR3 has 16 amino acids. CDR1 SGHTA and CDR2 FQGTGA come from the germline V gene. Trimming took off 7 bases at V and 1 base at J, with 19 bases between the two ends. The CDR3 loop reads CASTFRRDLIQETQYF. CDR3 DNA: TGTGCCAGCACCTTTCGTCGGGACTTGATCCAAGAGACCCAGTACTTC.

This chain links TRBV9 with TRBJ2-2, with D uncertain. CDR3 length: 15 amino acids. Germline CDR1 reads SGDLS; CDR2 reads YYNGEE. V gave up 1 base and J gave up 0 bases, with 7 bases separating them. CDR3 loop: CASSVLSSNTGELFF. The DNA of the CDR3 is TGTGCCAGCAGCGTACTCAGTTCGAACACCGGGGAGCTGTTTTTT.

CDR3: CASSDRGGARDTQYF. In nucleotides, the CDR3 is TGTGCCAGCAGTGACCGGGGGGGGGCCAGGGATACGCAGTATTTT. The V call is TRBV2, the J call TRBJ2-3, with 8 bases fitting TRBD2. The length of the CDR3 is 15 residues. The V and J ends lost 3 bases and 6 bases, in that order; junction bases with no gene match: 8. CDR1 and CDR2 (germline): SNHLY, FYNNEI.

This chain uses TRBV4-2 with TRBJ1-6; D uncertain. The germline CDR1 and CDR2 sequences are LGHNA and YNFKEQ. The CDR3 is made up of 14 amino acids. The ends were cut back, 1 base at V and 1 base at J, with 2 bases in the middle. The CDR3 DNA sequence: TGTGCCAGCAGCCAAGTGTCCTATAATTCACCCCTCCACTTT. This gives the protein CASSQVSYNSPLHF.

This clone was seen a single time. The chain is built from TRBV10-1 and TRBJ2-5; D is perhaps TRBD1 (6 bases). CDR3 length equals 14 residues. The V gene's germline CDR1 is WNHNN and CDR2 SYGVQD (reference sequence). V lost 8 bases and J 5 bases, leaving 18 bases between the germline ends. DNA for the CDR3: TGCGCCAGCTTCCCAGAGGGGGTTCGTGAGACCCAGTACTTC. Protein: CASFPEGVRETQYF.

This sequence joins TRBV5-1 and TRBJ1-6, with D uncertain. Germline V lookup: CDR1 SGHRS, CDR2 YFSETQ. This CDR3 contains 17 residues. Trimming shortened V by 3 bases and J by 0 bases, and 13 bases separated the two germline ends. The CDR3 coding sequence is TGCGCCAGCAGCTACAAGCCGCCTAGCTCCTATAATTCACCCCTCCACTTT. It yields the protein CASSYKPPSSYNSPLHF.

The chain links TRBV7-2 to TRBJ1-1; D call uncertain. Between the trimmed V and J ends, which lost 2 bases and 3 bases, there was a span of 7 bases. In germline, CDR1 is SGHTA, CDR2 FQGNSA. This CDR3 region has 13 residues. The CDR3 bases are TGTGCCAGCAGCTTATTTCGGGACACTGAAGCTTTCTTT. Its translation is CASSLFRDTEAFF.

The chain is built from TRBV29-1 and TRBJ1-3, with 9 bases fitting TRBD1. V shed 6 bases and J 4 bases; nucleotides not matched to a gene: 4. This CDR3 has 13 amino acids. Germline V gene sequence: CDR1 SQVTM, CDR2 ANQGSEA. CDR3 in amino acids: CSVVQGAGNTIYF. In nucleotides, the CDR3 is TGCAGCGTCGTACAGGGGGCGGGAAACACCATATATTTT.

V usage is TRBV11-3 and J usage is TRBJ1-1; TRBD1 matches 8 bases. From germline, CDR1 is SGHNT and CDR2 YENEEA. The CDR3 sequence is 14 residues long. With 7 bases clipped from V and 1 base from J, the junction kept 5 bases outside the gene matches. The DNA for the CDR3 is TGTGCCAGCACCCAGGGACAGGCGAACACTGAAGCTTTCTTT. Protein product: CASTQGQANTEAFF.

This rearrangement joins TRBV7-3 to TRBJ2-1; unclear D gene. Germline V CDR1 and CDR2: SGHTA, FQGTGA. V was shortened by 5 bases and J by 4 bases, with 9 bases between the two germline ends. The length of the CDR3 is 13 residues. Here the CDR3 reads CASSPTAYNEQFF. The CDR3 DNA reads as TGTGCCAGCAGCCCCACAGCATACAATGAGCAGTTCTTC.

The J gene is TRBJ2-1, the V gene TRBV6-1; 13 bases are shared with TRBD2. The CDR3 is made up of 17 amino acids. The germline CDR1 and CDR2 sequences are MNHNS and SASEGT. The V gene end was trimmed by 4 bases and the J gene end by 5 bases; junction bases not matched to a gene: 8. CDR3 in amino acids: CASSVRTSGSLNNEQFF. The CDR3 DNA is TGTGCCAGCAGTGTTCGGACTAGCGGGAGCTTAAACAATGAGCAGTTCTTC.

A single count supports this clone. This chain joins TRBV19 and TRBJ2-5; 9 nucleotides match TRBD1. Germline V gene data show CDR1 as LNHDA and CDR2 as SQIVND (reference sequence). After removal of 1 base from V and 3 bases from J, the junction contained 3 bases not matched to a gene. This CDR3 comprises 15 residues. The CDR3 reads CASSIGWTGEETQYF. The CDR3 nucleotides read TGTGCCAGTAGTATAGGATGGACAGGGGAAGAGACCCAGTACTTC.

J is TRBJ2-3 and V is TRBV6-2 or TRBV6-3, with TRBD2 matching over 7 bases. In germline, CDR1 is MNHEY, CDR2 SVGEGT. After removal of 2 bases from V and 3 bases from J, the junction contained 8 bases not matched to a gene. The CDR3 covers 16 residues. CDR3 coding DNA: TGTGCCAGCAGTTACGGGGCGGGAGCTATGACAGATACGCAGTATTTT. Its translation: CASSYGAGAMTDTQYF.

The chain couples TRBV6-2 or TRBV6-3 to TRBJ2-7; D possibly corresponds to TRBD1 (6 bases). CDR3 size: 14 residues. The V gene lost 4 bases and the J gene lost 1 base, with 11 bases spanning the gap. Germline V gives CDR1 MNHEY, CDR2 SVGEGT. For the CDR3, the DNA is TGTGCCAGCAGTTCATTAACAGGGTCCTACGAGCAGTACTTC. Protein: CASSSLTGSYEQYF.

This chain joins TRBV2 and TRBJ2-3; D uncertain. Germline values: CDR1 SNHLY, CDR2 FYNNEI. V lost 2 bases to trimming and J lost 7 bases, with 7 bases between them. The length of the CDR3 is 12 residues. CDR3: CASSETPNTQYF. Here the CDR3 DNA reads TGTGCCAGCAGTGAAACTCCGAATACGCAGTATTTT.

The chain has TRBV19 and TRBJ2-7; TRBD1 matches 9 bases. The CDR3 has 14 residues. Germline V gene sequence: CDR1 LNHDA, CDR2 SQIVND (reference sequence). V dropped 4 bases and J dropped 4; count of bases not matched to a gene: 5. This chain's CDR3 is CASSNRQGEYEQYF. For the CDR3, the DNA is TGTGCCAGTAGTAATCGACAGGGGGAGTACGAGCAGTACTTC.